This T cell receptor (beta chain) was identified during a study of blood T cell repertoires in COVID-19. Study in general: The origin of the acute and convalescent COVID-19 samples was the United States, Italy and Spain.

TCRdb's table, derived via immunoSEQ multiplex PCR, lists solely in-frame clones and lacks some. The repertoire holds roughly 88,000 clones, with roughly 80% as singletons. Trimming left V 0 bases short and J 8 bases short, with 12 bases between. Germline CDR1 SGHRS, CDR2 YFSETQ. The CDR3 runs 14 residues. This TCR was sampled from a woman of 80 years or more with active or convalescent COVID-19. The V call is TRBV5-1, the J call TRBJ2-1; possibly TRBD2 for D (6 bases). Sequencing was done on a sample of peripheral blood. This chain's CDR3 is CASSLAGVVYEQFF. In DNA, the CDR3 is TGCGCCAGCAGCTTGGCGGGAGTTGTCTATGAGCAGTTCTTC. Based on the CDR3 plus reference TRBV5-1 and TRBJ2-1, the full variable domain is KAGVTQTPRYLIKTRGQQVTLSCSPISGHRSVSWYQQTPGQGLQFLFEYFSETQRNKGNFPGRFSGRQFSNSRSEMNVSTLELGDSALYLCASSLAGVVYEQFFGPGTRLTVL.